This T cell receptor beta chain derives from a study of regulatory T cells in long-lasting Graves disease (dated by TCRdb to 2020 to 2022). With respect to the entire study: Antithyroid drugs had been taken for less than 3 months by newly diagnosed Graves' disease patients. Patients with persistent Graves' disease were compared with patients with newly diagnosed Graves' disease using TCR sequencing and RNA sequencing of peripheral blood. The study was conducted in China and was registered as a clinical trial. A total of around 35 samples underwent TCR sequencing, from 13 patients with persistent Graves' disease and 20 or so patients with newly diagnosed Graves' disease. The paper as a whole reports these results and caveats: Sequencing and analysis were restricted to the TCR beta chain. The small sample size was acknowledged by the authors as a limitation that may reduce accuracy. A larger number of public clonotypes was shared among persistent patients (approximately 2,500) than among newly diagnosed patients (around 880). Compared with newly diagnosed patients, persistent Graves' disease patients had lower TCR Shannon entropy and fewer highly expanded clones, which suggests clonal expansion. Only peripheral blood was studied, because thyroid tissue, the primary lesion, was inaccessible.

The time point label for this specimen denotes: newly diagnosed GD, antithyroid drugs for less than 3 months. RNA was extracted from PBMCs in TRIzol for both TCR sequencing and RNA sequencing. Graves' disease was diagnosed according to American Thyroid Association guidelines. Recruitment of patients was carried out at an endocrinology department in Xi'an, China. From each patient, 7.5 to 10 milliliters of peripheral blood was collected into an EDTA anticoagulant tube. Ficoll Paque Plus density gradient separation was used to isolate PBMCs, and no further T cell sorting was done. An Agilent 2100 Bioanalyzer and agarose gel were used to check RNA quality, and a NanoDrop 2000 was used to measure RNA concentration. The method behind the library was multiplex PCR. Sequenced using an Illumina HiSeq 4000. CDR3 regions were amplified by Arm-PCR with iRepertoire HTBI primers to construct TCR beta libraries. Before sequencing, the PCR products went through gel purification. Per the source publication's procedure: Gene usage analysis of CDR3 amino acid clonotypes relied on the roughly 64 TRBV and over 13 TRBJ segments identified across samples. Filtered high-quality paired reads were merged into contigs using COPE and FqMerger. Contigs were aligned with BLAST to IMGT TRBV, TRBD and TRBJ reference genes, and CDR3 was defined per IMGT. Clonotypes above 0.1% frequency were classified as highly expanded clones. Shannon entropy served as the measure of repertoire diversity, while the Gini coefficient captured V-J evenness. Public clonotypes were defined as clonotypes shared by more than one individual. Through fastp at Q25 and MiXCR, TCRdb rebuilt clones from the public reads, retaining in-frame beta chains. Here each entry gathers all rows of one CDR3 protein and keeps the most common genes and DNA. The V and J calls follow TCRdb's processing rather than the paper's. The sample contains approximately 400,000 distinct CDR3 sequences, more than 13% of them found a single time. 16% of the sample is in the top ten clones.

This clonotype has at least ten counts. Its antigen is unknown. No base quality information exists; no much larger clone differs at one position. In addition, the sample was reused for a study of T cells in Graves' hyperthyroidism and ophthalmopathy. From the second report: Graves' hyperthyroidism was defined as stable when no progression to ophthalmopathy occurred over 18 months of follow-up. Hyperthyroidism patients were aged 18 to 65 years and newly diagnosed, with disease duration of less than 2 months. Any patient with an uncontrolled infection, another autoimmune disease, pregnancy or lactation was excluded. Diagnoses relied on clinical symptoms, serum thyroxine and TRAb, thyroid ultrasound and orbital computed tomography. For the first round of RT-PCR on the TCR CDR3, the HTBI primer set was used together with the Qiagen OneStep RT-PCR kit. Most expanded thyroid clonotypes (frequency above 0.001) were also detected in blood, suggesting blood repertoires may reflect thyroid immune responses. A 13 V-J signature model separated ophthalmopathy from stable hyperthyroidism, with nearly 90% sensitivity and approximately 81% specificity in cross-validation and 80%/75% in testing. In validation, progression to ophthalmopathy was predicted by the model with 55% to 71% sensitivity and just over 72% specificity, a median of roughly 6.4 months before onset. A discovery cohort of roughly 100 patients, fewer than 50 with Graves' ophthalmopathy and about 60 with stable Graves' hyperthyroidism, was used to find distinguishing TCR V-J signatures. Prospective prediction of ophthalmopathy was tested in an independent validation cohort of fewer than 20 hyperthyroidism patients and approximately 17 patients who later progressed to ophthalmopathy. The 75 to 100 discovery patients were randomly split 7:3 into training and test sets. In addition, the study compared T-cell repertoires in thyroid tissue and in blood from roughly 6 Graves' hyperthyroidism patients. After sampling, hyperthyroidism patients received methimazole starting at 30 mg daily, and ophthalmopathy patients received high-dose intravenous methylprednisolone. Libraries were constructed in a second round of multiplex PCR, after which size selection and purification were performed. Sequencing of the libraries was done on an Illumina HiSeq2000 using paired-end 100 bp reads. SOAPnuke was used to process the raw data, throwing out any read that contained adapters or uncalled bases, had a mean Phred below 15, or lacked an exact constant-primer or identifier match. COPE v1.2.5 was used to merge high-quality paired reads, and clonotypes were defined as unique nucleotide sequences. Clonotypes were aligned to IMGT TRBV, TRBD and TRBJ reference segments using MiTCR v1.1. Analysis was restricted to V-J combinations with a frequency above 0.0001, which covered roughly 99% of repertoires. A TCS score was defined as the ratio between F50 (clonal expansion) and ExV (chaos), using BLOSUM62-based TCRdist between CDR3 peptides within each V-J. Welch's t-statistics and random forest reduced roughly 500 V-J features to 13, which were used in a naive Bayes classifier (R e1071). No statistical method was used to set the sample size in advance, and investigators knew the group allocation. The paper reports TCR Vbeta CDR3 sequencing of over 120 peripheral blood samples: 43 ophthalmopathy, around 80 hyperthyroidism and 17 progressor patients.

This TCR was recovered from a woman between 25 and 40 years old with Graves disease. Donor details come from another sample of the same person, matched by shared clones. The sequences come from peripheral blood mononuclear cells (PBMCs), collected at new diagnosis, from a patient treated with antithyroid drugs.

For the CDR3, the sequence is CASSGTTGARTEAFF. The nucleotides read TGTGCCAGCTCAGGGACGACAGGGGCTCGCACTGAAGCTTTCTTT. The chain uses TRBV18 and TRBJ1-1; 8 central bases correspond to TRBD1. Via the germline V gene, CDR1 is KGHSH and CDR2 LQKENI. The CDR3 goes from the cysteine to the phenylalanine over 15 residues. Of all the DNA, just the CDR3 is kept, 45 bases in frame from base 1. Compared with germline, V lacks 5 bases and J lacks 4 bases; bases without a gene match: 9.